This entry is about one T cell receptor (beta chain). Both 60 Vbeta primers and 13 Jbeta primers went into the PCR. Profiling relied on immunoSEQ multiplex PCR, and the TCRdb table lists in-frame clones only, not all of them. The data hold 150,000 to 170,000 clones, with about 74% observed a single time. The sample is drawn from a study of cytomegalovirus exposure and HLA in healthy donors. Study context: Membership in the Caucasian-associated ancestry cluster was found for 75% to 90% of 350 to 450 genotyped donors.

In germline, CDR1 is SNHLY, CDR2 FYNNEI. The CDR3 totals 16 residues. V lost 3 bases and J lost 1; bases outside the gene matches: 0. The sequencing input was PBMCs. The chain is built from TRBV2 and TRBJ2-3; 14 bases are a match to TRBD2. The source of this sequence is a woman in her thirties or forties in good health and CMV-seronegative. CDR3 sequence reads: CASSEGLAGGTDTQYF. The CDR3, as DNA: TGTGCCAGCAGTGAGGGACTAGCGGGGGGCACAGATACGCAGTATTTT.